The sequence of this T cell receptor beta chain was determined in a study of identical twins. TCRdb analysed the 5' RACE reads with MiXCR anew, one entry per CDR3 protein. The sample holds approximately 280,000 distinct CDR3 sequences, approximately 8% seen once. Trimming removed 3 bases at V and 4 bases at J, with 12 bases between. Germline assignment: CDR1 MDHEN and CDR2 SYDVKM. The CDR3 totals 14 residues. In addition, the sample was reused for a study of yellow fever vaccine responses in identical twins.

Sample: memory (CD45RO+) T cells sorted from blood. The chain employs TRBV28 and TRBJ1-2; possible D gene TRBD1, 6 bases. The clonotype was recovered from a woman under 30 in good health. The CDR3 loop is CASSLSGQFYGYTF. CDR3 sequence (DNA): TGTGCCAGCAGTTTGAGTGGACAGTTCTATGGCTACACCTTC.